The rows below give T cell receptor beta chains drawn from one sample of a study of blood T cell repertoires in COVID-19. Profiling relied on immunoSEQ multiplex PCR, and the TCRdb table lists in-frame clones only, not all of them. The sample shows under 200,000 clones, 80% to 90% of them seen only once. The specimen sequenced was peripheral blood. The receptors stem from a woman aged 70 to 79 with acute or convalescent COVID-19. Each CDR3 is given with its conserved first and last residue. The D gene is left open where the match is weak. The size entry is marked missing in some rows and otherwise reads once, few, many or a size class.

NA	TRBV9	NA	TRBJ2-7	TGTGCCAGCAGGGAGGGCCCGAGAGACGAGCAGTACTTC	CASREGPRDEQYF
NA	TRBV19	TRBD1	TRBJ1-2	TGTGCCAGTACCCAGATGACAGGGGCCCTGCGTGGCTACACCTTC	CASTQMTGALRGYTF
few	TRBV5-4	TRBD2	TRBJ2-2	TGTGCCAGCAGCTTCTCAGCGGGAGTCTTCGGGGAGCTGTTTTTT	CASSFSAGVFGELFF
NA	TRBV28	NA	TRBJ2-7	TGTGCCAGCAGGGGGGCCCGCGTTGACGAGCAGTACTTC	CASRGARVDEQYF
NA	TRBV5-1	TRBD2	TRBJ2-7	TGCGCCAGCAGCTTTTCCAGCGGGGGGGCTTACGAGCAGTACTTC	CASSFSSGGAYEQYF
NA	TRBV12-5	TRBD2	TRBJ2-3	TGTGCTAGTGGAGGGACTAGCGGGAGTTATACGCAGTATTTT	CASGGTSGSYTQYF
NA	TRBV3-1/TRBV3-2	NA	TRBJ1-1	TGTGCCAGCAGTCGCGTGGCAGGCTTACTTGTCTTT	CASSRVAGLLVF
NA	TRBV6-2/TRBV6-3	NA	TRBJ2-2	TGTGCCAGCAGTTACAGGGCAGGGTCGAACACCGGGGAGCTGTTTTTT	CASSYRAGSNTGELFF
NA	TRBV9	NA	TRBJ2-3	TGTGCCAGCAGCGTCATCCTCGGGGATACGCAGTATTTT	CASSVILGDTQYF
NA	TRBV19	NA	TRBJ1-2	TGTGCCAGTACCAGGACAGAGAACTATGGCTACACCTTC	CASTRTENYGYTF
once	TRBV2	TRBD1	TRBJ2-1	TGTGCCAGCAGTGAGACCGGGAGACAGGGGTTCAATGAGCAGTTCTTC	CASSETGRQGFNEQFF
few	TRBV12-3/TRBV12-4	NA	TRBJ1-2	TGTGCCAGCAGTTTATTTGAGGGAAATGGCTACACCTTC	CASSLFEGNGYTF
NA	TRBV12-3/TRBV12-4	TRBD1	TRBJ2-4	TGTGCCAGCAGTAGGGACAGCAAAAACATTCAGTACTTC	CASSRDSKNIQYF
NA	TRBV18	NA	TRBJ1-2	TGTGCCAGCTCTGAGGCCGGAGGTTACACCTTC	CASSEAGGYTF
NA	TRBV14	NA	TRBJ2-4	TGTGCCAGCAGCCCCTACGGTACGGACATTCAGTACTTC	CASSPYGTDIQYF
NA	TRBV7-9	TRBD1	TRBJ2-5	TGTGCCAGCAGCTCAAGTTGGACAGGGGGTTACCAAGAGACCCAGTACTTC	CASSSSWTGGYQETQYF
NA	TRBV7-2	NA	TRBJ1-5	TGTGCCAGCAGCTTAGCGCCGGGGGGCGTTCAGCCCCAGCATTTT	CASSLAPGGVQPQHF
NA	TRBV11-2	NA	TRBJ1-2	TGTGCCAGCAGCCCCGGGGGTCTCTATGGCTACACCTTC	CASSPGGLYGYTF
NA	TRBV3-1/TRBV3-2	NA	TRBJ1-1	TGTGCCAGCAGCGACTGGTCGGGCAGGGGCGTCTCGAACACTGAAGCTTTCTTT	CASSDWSGRGVSNTEAFF
NA	TRBV27	NA	TRBJ1-2	TGTGCCAGCAGTTTATCGTTGGGAGGAAACTACACCTTC	CASSLSLGGNYTF
once	TRBV4-1	NA	TRBJ1-1	TGCGCCAGCAGCCAAGTTCCCGGAGGACGGGAACAACAAGCTTTCTTT	CASSQVPGGREQQAFF
NA	TRBV19	NA	TRBJ1-1	TGTGCCAGTAGTATATCCCTCAGGGGCCAATTCCCTTACTACACTGAAGCTTTCTTT	CASSISLRGQFPYYTEAFF
NA	TRBV9	TRBD1	TRBJ2-2	TGTGCCAGCAGCGTATTCGGACAGGGGATCACCGGGGAGCTGTTTTTT	CASSVFGQGITGELFF
NA	TRBV3-1/TRBV3-2	NA	TRBJ1-3	TGTGCCAGCAGAGAGCATGGGAGTGGAAACACCATATATTTT	CASREHGSGNTIYF
NA	TRBV7-2	NA	TRBJ2-3	TGTGCCAGCAGCCTTAATAGGAGGGGTACGCAGTATTTT	CASSLNRRGTQYF
NA	TRBV15	TRBD1	TRBJ1-2	TGTGCCACCAGTGGACAGGGCGCTAACTATGGCTACACCTTC	CATSGQGANYGYTF
NA	TRBV27	TRBD1	TRBJ2-7	TGTGCCAGCAGTTTGACTTGGGGGACAGGGTCCGTCCGGGAGCAGTACTTC	CASSLTWGTGSVREQYF
NA	TRBV11-2	TRBD2	TRBJ2-5	TGTGCCAGCAGCTCCATAGCTGGGCTAGCGGGGGGGGAGACCCAGTACTTC	CASSSIAGLAGGETQYF
NA	TRBV25-1	TRBD1	TRBJ1-4	TGTGCCAGCAGTGAATATAGGGGGCCTGAAAAACTGTTTTTT	CASSEYRGPEKLFF
once	TRBV6-5	NA	TRBJ2-7	TGTGCCAGCAGTTACCAAATTGGGCGGGAATCCTACGAGCAGTACTTC	CASSYQIGRESYEQYF
few	TRBV4-2	NA	TRBJ1-2	TGTGCCAGCAGCCAAGACAGGGGCCTTGACTATGGCTACACCTTC	CASSQDRGLDYGYTF
NA	TRBV18	NA	TRBJ2-1	TGTGCCAGCTCACCATTTGGGAGTAGCTCCTACAATGAGCAGTTCTTC	CASSPFGSSSYNEQFF
NA	TRBV5-1	TRBD1	TRBJ1-4	TGCGCCAGCAGCTTGGCCCCTGGGTGGACAGGGGATGAAAAACTGTTTTTT	CASSLAPGWTGDEKLFF
NA	TRBV2	NA	TRBJ2-4	TGTGCCAGCAAAGCGGCAGCCAAAAACATTCAGTACTTC	CASKAAAKNIQYF
once	TRBV7-2	TRBD1	TRBJ2-2	TGTGCCAGCAGCCATTTGCCGGGACAGGGGAACACCGGGGAGCTGTTTTTT	CASSHLPGQGNTGELFF